These 17 T cell receptor beta chains originate from one sample sequenced in a study of blood T cell repertoires in COVID-19. TCRdb's table, derived via immunoSEQ multiplex PCR, lists solely in-frame clones and lacks some. The sample has about 400,000 clones; roughly 91% are singletons. Sequenced material: PBMCs or T cells enriched from blood (not recorded which). These receptors all stem from a woman aged 25 to 39 who had recovered from COVID-19.

The V call is TRBV5-1, the J call TRBJ2-1, with 7 bases lining up with TRBD2. The junction had 11 bases not matched to a gene; V was cut back by 5 bases and J by 6 bases. CDR3 length: 15 amino acids. Germline-derived CDR1 and CDR2 are SGHRS and YFSETQ. CDR3 in DNA: TGCGCCAGCAGTGAAGGGCTAGCGGAGAGCAATGAGCAGTTCTTC. As protein: CASSEGLAESNEQFF.

The sample holds one count of this clone. The genes are TRBV7-3 and TRBJ2-3; perhaps TRBD1 as D (5 bases). Per the germline V gene, CDR1 is SGHTA and CDR2 is FQGTGA. The CDR3 runs to 13 residues. Deletions cut 5 bases from V and 11 bases from J, with 17 bases between. The CDR3 bases are TGTGCCAGCAGCCCCGGCAGGAGCCAGGGGCAGTATTTT. Residues: CASSPGRSQGQYF.

This chain links TRBV2 with TRBJ1-6; the D gene is possibly TRBD1 (5 bases). Per germline, CDR1 SNHLY and CDR2 FYNNEI. V was pared by 6 bases and J by 7 bases, with 7 bases between. The CDR3 spans 12 residues. CDR3 nucleotides: TGTGCCAGCAGGGACAACAATTCACCCCTCCACTTT. This encodes CASRDNNSPLHF. Looking up the rest from reference TRBV2 and TRBJ1-6 gives the full variable domain: EPEVTQTPSHQVTQMGQEVILRCVPISNHLYFYWYRQILGQKVEFLVSFYNNEISEKSEIFDDQFSVERPDGSNFTLKIRSTKLEDSAMYFCASRDNNSPLHFGNGTRLTVT.

This clone was counted only a few times. This chain joins TRBV21-1 and TRBJ2-3; the D call of TRBD1 is as the table states it, not checked on the DNA. TRBV21-1 counts as a pseudogene. The CDR3 has 16 residues. The CDR3 DNA reads as TGTGCCAGCAGCAAAGTAGGGGAACTTAGCACAGATACGCAGTATTTT. Its translation: CASSKVGELSTDTQYF.

This chain joins TRBV9 and TRBJ1-2, with TRBD1 as a possible D gene (6 bases). Germline V gene sequence: CDR1 SGDLS, CDR2 YYNGEE. The CDR3 is 15 amino acids. The V end lost 0 bases, the J end lost 0 bases, and 9 bases lay between the germline ends. The CDR3 sequence is CASSVGDISNYGYTF. In DNA form, the CDR3 reads TGTGCCAGCAGCGTAGGGGACATCTCTAACTATGGCTACACCTTC.

This chain joins TRBV6-5 and TRBJ2-1; D gene unclear. Germline V gene sequence: CDR1 MNHEY, CDR2 SVGAGI. The CDR3 length is 13 residues. The ends were cut back, 6 bases at V and 4 bases at J, with 10 bases in the middle. CDR3 sequence reads: CASRRSVYNEQFF. In nucleotides, the CDR3 is TGTGCCAGCAGGAGGTCCGTGTACAATGAGCAGTTCTTC.

The genes are TRBV19 and TRBJ1-2; 11 bases agree with TRBD1. The trim removed 7 bases at V and 9 bases at J, leaving 4 bases unmatched. The CDR3 is made up of 12 amino acids. The germline gives CDR1 LNHDA, CDR2 SQIVND (reference sequence). CDR3 amino acids: CASNGQGASYTF. The CDR3 nucleotides are TGTGCCAGTAACGGACAGGGGGCGAGCTACACCTTC. Looking up the rest from reference TRBV19 and TRBJ1-2 gives the full variable domain: DGGITQSPKYLFRKEGQNVTLSCEQNLNHDAMYWYRQDPGQGLRLIYYSQIVNDFQKGDIAEGYSVSREKKESFPLTVTSAQKNPTAFYLCASNGQGASYTFGSGTRLTVV.

This chain joins TRBV11-1 and TRBJ2-7, with a tentative D call TRBD2 (6 bases). Germline CDR1 is SGHAT and CDR2 is FQDESV (reference sequence). Trimming removed 5 bases at V and 0 bases at J, with 14 bases between. The CDR3 loop spans 15 amino acids. CDR3 sequence: CASSLAGTLSYEQYF. The DNA of the CDR3 is TGTGCCAGCAGCCTCGCCGGGACTCTCTCCTACGAGCAGTACTTC.

The rearrangement uses TRBV6-6 and TRBJ2-3, with D hard to call. The germline CDR1 and CDR2 sequences are MNHNY and SVGAGI (reference sequence). With 2 bases removed from V and 5 bases from J, the gap between germline ends came to 11 bases. The CDR3 extends over 14 amino acids. The CDR3 bases are TGTGCCAGCAGTTACGAGCCCCCGGTAGATACGCAGTATTTT. Its protein product is CASSYEPPVDTQYF.

The V gene is TRBV7-9, the J gene TRBJ1-2, with 8 nucleotides matching TRBD1. Germline-derived CDR1 and CDR2 are SEHNR and FQNEAQ (reference sequence). V shed 1 base, J shed 2 bases, and the junction held 6 bases outside the gene matches. This CDR3 has 16 residues. The CDR3 nucleotides read TGTGCCAGCAGCTTAGGCGGGACAGGAGGGAACTATGGCTACACCTTC. Translated, it gives CASSLGGTGGNYGYTF.

The V gene is TRBV9, the J gene TRBJ1-5, with TRBD1 matching 9 bases. J gave up 0 bases and V 9 bases, and 28 bases lay outside the gene matches. Germline assignment: CDR1 SGDLS and CDR2 YYNGEE. This CDR3 region has 22 residues. CDR3 protein: CATRSLGDRDGSNVSSNQPQHF. The CDR3 nucleotides read TGTGCCACCAGAAGTTTAGGGGACAGGGACGGTTCGAACGTCTCTAGCAATCAGCCCCAGCATTTT. Based on the CDR3 plus reference TRBV9 and TRBJ1-5, the full variable domain is DSGVTQTPKHLITATGQRVTLRCSPRSGDLSVYWYQQSLDQGLQFLIQYYNGEERAKGNILERFSAQQFPDLHSELNLSSLELGDSALYFCATRSLGDRDGSNVSSNQPQHFGDGTRLSIL.

The table lists this clone with a count of one. The rearrangement uses TRBV6-5 and TRBJ1-2, with TRBD1 matching 8 bases. V lost 10 bases, J lost 4 bases, and 8 bases stayed unmatched. Germline V gene lookup returns CDR1 MNHEY and CDR2 SVGAGI. The CDR3 has 13 residues. CDR3 bases: TGTGCCACGACAGGGGCAGGCATCTATGGCTACACCTTC. It codes for CATTGAGIYGYTF.

V is TRBV3-1 (or the pseudogene TRBV3-2) and J is TRBJ1-2; unclear D gene. Deletions cut 0 bases from V and 8 bases from J, with 4 bases between. CDR1 and CDR2 (germline): LGHDT, YNNKEL (reference sequence). The CDR3 has 11 residues. CDR3 loop: CASSQDIGYTF. The CDR3, as DNA: TGTGCCAGCAGCCAAGATATCGGCTACACCTTC.

The chain combines TRBV5-4 with TRBJ1-6, with a possible D match to TRBD1 (5 bases). Trimming stripped 0 bases from V and 5 bases from J, with 9 bases between. CDR3 length: 15 residues. Germline V gives CDR1 SGHNT, CDR2 YYREEE (reference sequence). CDR3 nucleotide sequence: TGTGCCAGCAGCTTGGGCGGGGGGAATAATTCACCCCTCCACTTT. Its translation is CASSLGGGNNSPLHF. Full variable domain (rest looked up from reference TRBV5-4 and TRBJ1-6): ETGVTQSPTHLIKTRGQQVTLRCSSQSGHNTVSWYQQALGQGPQFIFQYYREEENGRGNFPPRFSGLQFPNYSSELNVNALELDDSALYLCASSLGGGNNSPLHFGNGTRLTVT.

The chain joins TRBV2 to TRBJ1-4; D uncertain. V shed 4 bases and J shed 5 bases, with 14 bases lying between them. This CDR3 has 15 amino acids. CDR1 is SNHLY, CDR2 FYNNEI, per germline. The CDR3 DNA follows: TGTGCCAGCAGTGGTCTGGTCCAGACAAATGAAAAACTGTTTTTT. Protein sequence: CASSGLVQTNEKLFF. The full variable domain, rest sourced from reference TRBV2 and TRBJ1-4, is EPEVTQTPSHQVTQMGQEVILRCVPISNHLYFYWYRQILGQKVEFLVSFYNNEISEKSEIFDDQFSVERPDGSNFTLKIRSTKLEDSAMYFCASSGLVQTNEKLFFGSGTQLSVL.

CDR3 sequence reads: CASNRDRMQYF. CDR3 DNA: TGCGCCAGCAATCGGGACAGGATGCAGTACTTC. V is TRBV10-2 and J is TRBJ2-7; TRBD1 aligns across 8 bases. Germline CDR1 and CDR2: WSHSY and SAAADI. V dropped 7 bases and J dropped 9; count of bases not matched to a gene: 5. The CDR3 loop spans 11 amino acids.

The rearrangement links TRBV29-1 to TRBJ2-5; 7 bases fit TRBD2. J gave up 3 bases and V 7 bases, and 11 bases lay outside the gene matches. In germline, CDR1 is SQVTM, CDR2 ANQGSEA. There are 14 residues in the CDR3. CDR3 DNA sequence: TGCAGCGCCGCGAATCGGCTAGCGGAAGAGACCCAGTACTTC. Its translation: CSAANRLAEETQYF. The complete variable domain, with remaining parts taken from reference TRBV29-1 and TRBJ2-5, reads SAVISQKPSRDICQRGTSLTIQCQVDSQVTMMFWYRQQPGQSLTLIATANQGSEATYESGFVIDKFPISRPNLTFSTLTVSNMSPEDSSIYLCSAANRLAEETQYFGPGTRLLVL.